Shown below are 24 T cell receptor beta chains from a single sample sequenced in a study of T-cell memory formation after mild COVID-19 (dated by TCRdb to about 2021). Library preparation employed 5' RACE. Sequenced using an Illumina NovaSeq 6000. TCRdb reran the public reads through fastp at Q25 and MiXCR, keeping productive beta chains. Entries that share a CDR3 protein sequence are merged under the most common genes and DNA. Counted in this sample were more than 120,000 distinct CDR3 sequences; 6% to 7% of them appeared once. The ten largest clones add up to just over 2% of the sample. What was sequenced was PBMCs or a T cell subset sorted from them (not recorded which). The receptor source for this set is an adult woman who had mild COVID-19 (a few samples of this study predate the infection). The sample titles of this study are shuffled in the database, so cell type and time point are left out; the donor was told from shared clones.

This clonotype was seen ten or more times. The chain couples TRBV24-1 to TRBJ2-3; D gene unclear. Germline V CDR1 and CDR2: KGHDR, SFDVKD. The CDR3 extends over 13 amino acids. The V gene lost 7 bases and the J gene lost 3 bases, with 10 bases spanning the gap. CDR3 in DNA: TGTGCCACCAGAAATGACTTGACAGATACGCAGTATTTT. Its protein is CATRNDLTDTQYF.

This clonotype has only a few counts. V and J are TRBV27 and TRBJ2-1; D is undetermined. V lost 1 base and J 7 bases, leaving 14 bases between the germline ends. This CDR3 has 15 amino acids. Germline V gene sequence: CDR1 MNHEY, CDR2 SMNVEV (reference sequence). The CDR3 here is CASSLWGEAVNEQFF. In DNA, the CDR3 is TGTGCCAGCAGTTTATGGGGTGAGGCGGTGAATGAGCAGTTCTTC.

This clonotype was found many times. The genes are TRBV20-1 and TRBJ2-2; 7 positions match TRBD1. V shed 5 bases, J shed 6 bases, and the junction held 6 bases outside the gene matches. The CDR3 extends over 13 amino acids. Per germline, CDR1 DFQATT and CDR2 SNEGSKA (reference sequence). The CDR3 spells CSAQGDLPGELFF. CDR3 nucleotides: TGCAGTGCTCAGGGGGACCTACCCGGGGAGCTGTTTTTT.

The rearrangement uses TRBV7-9 and TRBJ2-3; D gene uncertain. The CDR3 is 13 amino acids. Germline V CDR1 and CDR2: SEHNR, FQNEAQ (reference sequence). V lost 5 bases to trimming and J lost 1 base, with 7 bases between them. CDR3 nucleotides: TGTGCCAGCAGCCCGGAAGGCACAGATACGCAGTATTTT. Its protein product is CASSPEGTDTQYF.

This clonotype has just a few counts. This chain connects TRBV12-3 or TRBV12-4 to TRBJ2-7; TRBD1 agrees at 10 bases. The ends lost 1 base at V and 5 bases at J; junction bases unmatched: 5. The CDR3 loop spans 15 amino acids. The CDR3 coding sequence is TGTGCCAGCAGTTTAGAAGGGACAGGGGTCCACGAGCAGTACTTC. It specifies CASSLEGTGVHEQYF.

This clonotype was detected a few times. The rearrangement uses TRBV24-1 and TRBJ2-3; D not resolved. The germline V gene has CDR1 KGHDR and CDR2 SFDVKD. The V gene lost 9 bases and the J gene lost 2 bases, with 5 bases spanning the gap. This CDR3 region has 11 residues. CDR3 sequence reads: CATSHTDTQYF. The CDR3, as DNA: TGTGCCACCTCGCACACAGATACGCAGTATTTT.

This clonotype has ten or more counts. V usage is TRBV12-3 or TRBV12-4 and J usage is TRBJ2-1; either TRBD1 or TRBD2 may supply D (5 bases each). This CDR3 has 15 amino acids. V gave up 6 bases and J gave up 4 bases, with 16 bases separating them. The CDR3 sequence: CASRKRGDAYNEQFF. CDR3 in DNA: TGTGCCAGCAGAAAAAGGGGAGACGCGTACAATGAGCAGTTCTTC.

Remarks on this clonotype: A much larger clonotype is one base distant, so this may be a read error. The chain links TRBV5-6 to TRBJ1-2; tentative D call: TRBD1 (5 bases). The germline gives CDR1 SGHDT, CDR2 YYEEEE. CDR3 length: 17 amino acids. The CDR3 region has the DNA TGTTCCAGCAGCTTCGGGACGACAGTCTTATTAACTAATGGCTACACCTTC. Its protein is CSSSFGTTVLLTNGYTF.

This clonotype was picked up many times. The chain links TRBV5-1 to TRBJ2-7; TRBD1 matches 9 bases. The CDR3 spans 13 residues. Trimming at V came to 4 bases and at J to 5 bases, leaving 4 bases not matched to a gene. Germline-derived CDR1 and CDR2 are SGHRS and YFSETQ. The CDR3 region has the DNA TGCGCCAGCAGCCCGGGACAGGGCGACGAGCAGTACTTC. It codes for CASSPGQGDEQYF.

The chain uses TRBV2 and TRBJ1-1; D not certain. The CDR3 is made up of 13 amino acids. From germline, CDR1 is SNHLY and CDR2 FYNNEI. V lost 6 bases and J 0 bases, leaving 8 bases between the germline ends. In DNA, the CDR3 is TGTGCCAGCAGGGCTAACATGAACACTGAAGCTTTCTTT. Its translation: CASRANMNTEAFF.

The J gene is TRBJ2-3, the V gene TRBV5-6; D unresolved. Trimming removed 0 bases at V and 6 bases at J, with 11 bases between. The CDR3 length is 14 residues. From germline, CDR1 is SGHDT and CDR2 YYEEEE. In DNA, the CDR3 is TGTGCCAGCAGCTTGGGGACCCTCCCGGATACGCAGTATTTT. Translating gives CASSLGTLPDTQYF.

The chain combines TRBV3-1 with TRBJ2-2; no definite D call. Trimming cost V 8 bases and J 2 bases, with 9 bases left between them. Germline values: CDR1 LGHDT, CDR2 YNNKEL (reference sequence). The CDR3 is 13 residues long. The CDR3 DNA follows: TGTGCCAGCCGCAGCCAAAACACCGGGGAGCTGTTTTTT. This codes for CASRSQNTGELFF.

This clonotype came up a few times. The chain employs TRBV30 and TRBJ2-1; no firm D call. The CDR3 extends over 15 amino acids. The germline V and J ends were trimmed by 0 bases and 0 bases, with 9 bases remaining between them. The V gene's germline CDR1 is GTSNPN and CDR2 SVGIG (reference sequence). The CDR3 coding sequence is TGTGCCTGGAGTGTCGGGCTGGGCTCCTACAATGAGCAGTTCTTC. It is translated as CAWSVGLGSYNEQFF. The entire variable domain, with the rest obtained from reference TRBV30 and TRBJ2-1, is as follows: SQTIHQWPATLVQPVGSPLSLECTVEGTSNPNLYWYRQAAGRGLQLLFYSVGIGQISSEVPQNLSASRPQDRQFILSSKKLLLSDSGFYLCAWSVGLGSYNEQFFGPGTRLTVL.

This clonotype came up a few times. The chain uses TRBV30 and TRBJ2-3, with a weak D call TRBD1 (6 bases). With 5 bases removed from V and 6 bases from J, the gap between germline ends came to 21 bases. Germline V CDR1 and CDR2: GTSNPN, SVGIG (reference sequence). The CDR3 has 15 amino acids. CDR3 loop: CAWGPRDTVGDTQYF. The CDR3 coding sequence is TGTGCCTGGGGGCCCCGGGACACCGTTGGGGATACGCAGTATTTT. The full variable domain, with the rest looked up from reference TRBV30 and TRBJ2-3, is SQTIHQWPATLVQPVGSPLSLECTVEGTSNPNLYWYRQAAGRGLQLLFYSVGIGQISSEVPQNLSASRPQDRQFILSSKKLLLSDSGFYLCAWGPRDTVGDTQYFGPGTRLTVL.

This clonotype was seen many times. This rearrangement joins TRBV3-1 to TRBJ2-7; D possibly corresponds to TRBD1 (6 bases). Per germline, CDR1 LGHDT and CDR2 YNNKEL (reference sequence). The CDR3 loop spans 15 amino acids. V shed 4 bases and J shed 6 bases, with 19 bases lying between them. CDR3 region: CASSRLTGNPTEQYF. CDR3 in DNA: TGTGCCAGCAGCCGACTGACAGGCAACCCTACCGAGCAGTACTTC.

This clonotype was observed at least ten times. This sequence joins TRBV6-5 and TRBJ2-7; TRBD1 might be the D (9 bases). The CDR3 is 15 amino acids. The V end lost 8 bases, the J end lost 4 bases, and 21 bases lay between the germline ends. The germline gives CDR1 MNHEY, CDR2 SVGAGI. CDR3 in amino acids: CASGVAGQGNYEQYF. The CDR3 DNA reads as TGTGCCAGCGGAGTAGCGGGACAGGGTAATTACGAGCAGTACTTC.

Only a few counts were recorded for this clonotype. V usage is TRBV5-4 and J usage is TRBJ2-7; 7 bases match TRBD2. This CDR3 is 14 amino acids long. V shed 5 bases and J 0 bases; nucleotides not matched to a gene: 5. Germline V gives CDR1 SGHNT, CDR2 YYREEE (reference sequence). CDR3 DNA: TGTGCCAGCAGACCCGGACTAGTCTCCTACGAGCAGTACTTC. It codes for CASRPGLVSYEQYF.

This clonotype was seen at least ten times. The chain couples TRBV18 to TRBJ1-5; TRBD1 is a possible D gene (5 bases). This CDR3 has 15 residues. Looked up from germline, CDR1 is KGHSH and CDR2 is LQKENI. With 2 bases removed from V and 1 base from J, the gap between germline ends came to 9 bases. CDR3 DNA sequence: TGTGCCAGCTCACCAGAGGGGTACAGCAATCAGCCCCAGCATTTT. It encodes CASSPEGYSNQPQHF.

This clonotype showed up just a few times. J is TRBJ1-2 and V is TRBV3-1; D not certain. CDR1 is LGHDT and CDR2 is YNNKEL in the germline V gene (reference sequence). There are 14 residues in the CDR3. The ends were cut back, 0 bases at V and 4 bases at J, with 9 bases in the middle. Written as DNA, the CDR3 is TGTGCCAGCAGCCAAGATATGCGAGTCTATGGCTACACCTTC. Residues: CASSQDMRVYGYTF.

The chain combines TRBV18 with TRBJ2-3; D is unclear. V was trimmed by 2 bases and J by 2 bases, leaving 8 bases between them. The CDR3 sequence is 14 residues long. Per the germline V gene, CDR1 is KGHSH and CDR2 is LQKENI. The CDR3 reads CASSPSFPTDTQYF. CDR3 coding DNA: TGTGCCAGCTCACCAAGTTTTCCCACAGATACGCAGTATTTT. Filled out from reference TRBV18 and TRBJ2-3, the complete variable domain reads NAGVMQNPRHLVRRRGQEARLRCSPMKGHSHVYWYRQLPEEGLKFMVYLQKENIIDESGMPKERFSAEFPKEGPSILRIQQVVRGDSAAYFCASSPSFPTDTQYFGPGTRLTVL.

V gene TRBV6-6 combines with J gene TRBJ1-4; 10 bases are shared with TRBD1. The V segment lost 2 bases and the J segment 5 bases; nucleotides outside the gene matches: 5. This CDR3 is 16 amino acids long. Germline lookup yields CDR1 MNHNY and CDR2 SVGAGI (reference sequence). CDR3 residues: CASSYPAGQGNEKLFF. The CDR3 nucleotides read TGTGCCAGCAGTTACCCGGCGGGACAGGGGAATGAAAAACTGTTTTTT.

V and J are TRBV24-1 and TRBJ2-3; perhaps TRBD2 as D (7 bases). With 3 bases removed from V and 3 bases from J, the gap between germline ends came to 9 bases. Germline lookup yields CDR1 KGHDR and CDR2 SFDVKD. This CDR3 spans 14 amino acids. CDR3 in amino acids: CATSDGGATDTQYF. The CDR3 DNA is TGTGCCACCAGTGATGGGGGGGCTACAGATACGCAGTATTTT.

This clonotype was detected a few times. The genes are TRBV27 and TRBJ1-1; D is unclear. This CDR3 contains 14 residues. Germline lookup yields CDR1 MNHEY and CDR2 SMNVEV (reference sequence). Trimming removed 6 bases at V and 0 bases at J, with 11 bases between. This CDR3 reads CASRHSGMNTEAFF. Written as DNA, the CDR3 is TGTGCCAGCAGGCACTCTGGCATGAACACTGAAGCTTTCTTT.

In this sample, this clonotype turned up a few times. This rearrangement joins TRBV5-1 to TRBJ2-7, with D possibly being TRBD1 or TRBD2 (5 bases each). Germline CDR1 is SGHRS and CDR2 is YFSETQ. This CDR3 region has 15 residues. The V and J ends lost 0 bases and 3 bases respectively, with 13 bases between them. In DNA form, the CDR3 reads TGCGCCAGCAGCTTGGGCCAGGGACCGTACTACGAGCAGTACTTC. This sequence encodes CASSLGQGPYYEQYF.